The clone carrying this T cell receptor beta chain was recorded many times. Amplification from RNA transcripts yielded the TCR beta CDR3 regions. First-round RT-PCR relied on HTBI primers, and a second-round multiplex PCR came next. One entry per CDR3 protein results from TCRdb running MiXCR on the multiplex PCR reads. The repertoire includes nearly 400,000 distinct CDR3 sequences, 15% to 20% of them detected once, and 1.5% to 2% sits in the top ten. This sample was included in a study of Graves' ophthalmopathy and Graves' hyperthyroidism. With 4 bases clipped from V and 0 bases from J, the junction kept 11 bases outside the gene matches. From germline, CDR1 is SGHAT and CDR2 FQNNGV. This CDR3 comprises 17 residues.

Material for sequencing was peripheral blood. The rearrangement links TRBV11-2 to TRBJ2-7, with 8 bases matching TRBD2. This receptor was obtained from a woman between 18 and 30 years old with Graves' ophthalmopathy. CDR3 residues: CASSYSDPGTSSYEQYF. DNA for the CDR3: TGTGCCAGCAGCTACTCCGACCCCGGGACTAGCTCCTACGAGCAGTACTTC.